The 17 T cell receptor beta chains presented below share a single source sample, sequenced in a study of CD8 T cells in ankylosing spondylitis. TCRdb recomputed calls from the 5' RACE reads with MiXCR, one row per CDR3 protein. The table has fewer than 250,000 distinct CDR3 sequences, about 10% seen once; the top ten hold roughly a fifth. The material sequenced was blood, either unsorted or a sorted T cell fraction (not recorded which). Receptor source: a male donor with ankylosing spondylitis or in good health (not recorded which).

J is TRBJ1-6 and V is TRBV5-1; 9 bases agree with TRBD1. This CDR3 comprises 16 residues. The germline CDR1 and CDR2 sequences are SGHRS and YFSETQ. V shed 4 bases and J 7 bases; nucleotides not matched to a gene: 9. The DNA for the CDR3 is TGCGCCAGCAGCGGTCCCGGGACAGGGAACAATTCACCCCTCCACTTT. Translating gives CASSGPGTGNNSPLHF.

This clonotype turned up a few times. V and J are TRBV12-3 or TRBV12-4 and TRBJ1-4; 7 nucleotides match TRBD1. The CDR3 covers 14 residues. V gave up 6 bases and J gave up 8 bases; unmatched junction bases: 9. CDR3 protein: CASSLTGEGEKLFF. The CDR3 coding sequence is TGTGCCAGCAGCCTCACAGGGGAGGGGGAAAAACTGTTTTTT.

This clonotype was counted ten times or more. The chain couples TRBV7-2 to TRBJ2-1, with TRBD2 matching 13 bases. J was trimmed by 7 bases and V by 3 bases; bases with no gene match: 3. Germline V CDR1 and CDR2: SGHTA, FQGNSA. The CDR3 is 15 residues long. CDR3 protein: CASSLGTSGVNEQFF. The CDR3 DNA sequence: TGTGCCAGCAGCTTGGGGACTAGCGGGGTAAATGAGCAGTTCTTC.

In its sample, this clonotype was seen a few times. The chain is built from TRBV20-1 and TRBJ2-1; the match to TRBD2 covers 7 bases. The germline gives CDR1 DFQATT, CDR2 SNEGSKA (reference sequence). The junction had 7 bases not matched to a gene; V was cut back by 4 bases and J by 4 bases. This CDR3 spans 14 amino acids. The CDR3 region has the DNA TGCAGTGCTAAAACACCAGCGGGATACAATGAGCAGTTCTTC. It encodes CSAKTPAGYNEQFF.

This clonotype was seen a few times. The chain has TRBV6-2 or TRBV6-3 and TRBJ2-5, with D perhaps matching TRBD1 (6 bases). Germline-derived CDR1 and CDR2 are MNHEY and SVGEGT. Trimming stripped 0 bases from V and 3 bases from J, with 14 bases between. This CDR3 is built from 16 residues. The CDR3 region is CASSYSATGSEETQYF. CDR3 nucleotides: TGTGCCAGCAGTTACTCGGCTACAGGGTCAGAAGAGACCCAGTACTTC.

The chain recombines TRBV3-1 with TRBJ1-4; the D is unclear. Germline V gives CDR1 LGHDT, CDR2 YNNKEL (reference sequence). V was shortened by 3 bases and J by 13 bases, with 9 bases between the two germline ends. The CDR3 has 11 amino acids. The CDR3 sequence: CASSQDATLFF. In nucleotides, the CDR3 is TGTGCCAGCAGCCAGGATGCTACACTGTTTTTT. The variable domain in full, completed from reference TRBV3-1 and TRBJ1-4, reads DTAVSQTPKYLVTQMGNDKSIKCEQNLGHDTMYWYKQDSKKFLKIMFSYNNKELIINETVPNRFSPKSPDKAHLNLHINSLELGDSAVYFCASSQDATLFFGSGTQLSVL.

This clonotype was counted ten times or more. V usage is TRBV29-1 and J usage is TRBJ2-7; possible D gene TRBD1, 6 bases. Germline values: CDR1 SQVTM, CDR2 ANQGSEA. The CDR3 has 14 residues. Trimming cost V 6 bases and J 0 bases, with 15 bases left between them. Here the CDR3 DNA reads TGCAGCGTAGTCGACAGGCTGTACTCCTACGAGCAGTACTTC. Translating it yields CSVVDRLYSYEQYF.

This clonotype showed up many times. The chain combines TRBV9 with TRBJ2-3, with D tentatively TRBD1 or TRBD2 (6 bases each). This CDR3 spans 19 amino acids. Germline loops: CDR1 SGDLS, CDR2 YYNGEE. V lost 4 bases and J lost 2, with 26 bases in between. This CDR3 reads CASSPRVGTGGLNTDTQYF. CDR3 in DNA: TGTGCCAGCAGCCCCCGAGTGGGAACCGGGGGCCTAAACACAGATACGCAGTATTTT.

This clonotype was counted at least ten times. The chain employs TRBV29-1 and TRBJ2-3, with D possibly being TRBD2 (6 bases). CDR1 and CDR2 from the germline V gene are SQVTM and ANQGSEA. The CDR3 is 15 amino acids. V lost 4 bases, J lost 0 bases, and 14 bases lay in between. The CDR3 is CSVVRGSTSTDTQYF. The CDR3 DNA is TGCAGCGTTGTACGGGGGTCGACTAGCACAGATACGCAGTATTTT.

To note about this clonotype: A clone one base away is much larger, so this may be a read error. The gene calls are TRBV3-1 and TRBJ1-1; no definite D call. V lost 4 bases and J lost 7, with 7 bases in between. Germline V gives CDR1 LGHDT, CDR2 YNNKEL (reference sequence). There are 11 residues in the CDR3. The CDR3 loop is CASSRRDEAFF. CDR3 nucleotides: TGTGCCAGCAGCCGTCGGGATGAAGCTTTCTTT.

This clonotype was seen a handful of times. The V and J genes are TRBV30 and TRBJ2-7; D is unclear. V gave up 4 bases and J gave up 2 bases, with 9 bases separating them. The CDR3 spans 12 residues. Germline V gives CDR1 GTSNPN, CDR2 SVGIG (reference sequence). The CDR3 nucleotides are TGTGCCTGGACGGACCTAACCTACGAGCAGTACTTC. It encodes CAWTDLTYEQYF.

This clonotype was seen many times. This sequence joins TRBV20-1 and TRBJ2-1, with 8 bases fitting TRBD2. Germline-derived CDR1 and CDR2 are DFQATT and SNEGSKA (reference sequence). J gave up 2 bases and V 4 bases, and 7 bases lay outside the gene matches. CDR3 length: 15 residues. CDR3: CSANPPGLAYNEQFF. The CDR3 coding sequence is TGCAGTGCTAACCCTCCGGGACTAGCCTACAATGAGCAGTTCTTC.

This clonotype was recorded many times. The V and J genes are TRBV12-3 or TRBV12-4 and TRBJ1-6; 8 nucleotides agree with TRBD1. CDR3 size: 14 residues. With 4 bases clipped from V and 10 bases from J, the junction kept 6 bases outside the gene matches. CDR3 bases: TGTGCCAGCAGTTCCGAGACAGGGGACTCACCCCTCCACTTT. Its protein product is CASSSETGDSPLHF.

This clonotype was counted many times. The chain uses TRBV20-1 and TRBJ2-3; 8 positions agree with TRBD2. This CDR3 comprises 16 residues. V dropped 5 bases and J dropped 1; count of bases not matched to a gene: 11. Germline CDR1 and CDR2: DFQATT and SNEGSKA (reference sequence). The CDR3 loop is CSAFSRVAGRTDTQYF. In DNA form, the CDR3 reads TGCAGTGCTTTCTCCCGGGTAGCGGGGCGCACAGATACGCAGTATTTT.

This clonotype was seen at least ten times. The V gene is TRBV10-3, the J gene TRBJ2-1, with D possibly matching TRBD1 (6 bases). CDR3 length equals 16 residues. CDR1 and CDR2 from the germline V gene are ENHRY and SYGVKD. The V end lost 2 bases, the J end lost 4 bases, and 15 bases lay between the germline ends. The CDR3 sequence is CAISEPRTELYNEQFF. The CDR3 DNA follows: TGTGCCATCAGTGAGCCCCGGACAGAACTTTACAATGAGCAGTTCTTC.

This clonotype occurred many times. The CDR3, as DNA: TGCGCCAGCAGCTTGGAAACAGGGAGTACGGCTGGCTACACCTTC. It encodes CASSLETGSTAGYTF. The chain links TRBV5-1 to TRBJ1-2; possible D gene TRBD1, 6 bases. V was shortened by 0 bases and J by 7 bases, with 16 bases between the two germline ends. The CDR3 is made up of 15 amino acids. Per the germline V gene, CDR1 is SGHRS and CDR2 is YFSETQ. Variable domain in full (rest from reference TRBV5-1 and TRBJ1-2): KAGVTQTPRYLIKTRGQQVTLSCSPISGHRSVSWYQQTPGQGLQFLFEYFSETQRNKGNFPGRFSGRQFSNSRSEMNVSTLELGDSALYLCASSLETGSTAGYTFGSGTRLTVV.

This chain connects TRBV7-3 to TRBJ2-3; D may be TRBD2 (6 bases). With 5 bases removed from V and 4 bases from J, the gap between germline ends came to 19 bases. The CDR3 runs to 16 residues. Germline CDR1 and CDR2: SGHTA and FQGTGA. This chain's CDR3 is CASSPYGTSGADTQYF. The CDR3 DNA follows: TGTGCCAGCAGCCCCTATGGGACTTCGGGCGCAGATACGCAGTATTTT.